The next 18 T cell receptor beta chains were all read from a single sample in a study of T cell responses to AZD1222 COVID-19 vaccine. The table came from immunoSEQ multiplex PCR; TCRdb's copy has only in-frame clones and leaves some out. The table includes around 260,000 clones, about 92% detected once. This sample comprised peripheral blood, obtained on day 0 of AZD1222 vaccination. These receptors came from an adult in good health.

This chain links TRBV19 with TRBJ2-1; 8 nucleotides align to TRBD1. CDR3 length: 13 residues. Germline V gives CDR1 LNHDA, CDR2 SQIVND (reference sequence). The junction had 3 bases not matched to a gene; V was cut back by 2 bases and J by 9 bases. The CDR3 protein is CASSIPDRGEQFF. CDR3 coding DNA: TGTGCCAGTAGTATACCCGACAGGGGTGAGCAGTTCTTC.

The chain recombines TRBV2 with TRBJ1-5; D perhaps matches TRBD1 (5 bases). V gave up 4 bases and J gave up 6 bases, with 7 bases separating them. CDR3 length: 12 amino acids. Germline V CDR1 and CDR2: SNHLY, FYNNEI. DNA for the CDR3: TGTGCCAGCAGTGCCGGGGGTCAGCCCCAGCATTTT. Protein: CASSAGGQPQHF.

The chain uses TRBV2 and TRBJ1-3; D gene ambiguous. With 3 bases removed from V and 0 bases from J, the gap between germline ends came to 6 bases. This CDR3 is 14 amino acids long. From germline, CDR1 is SNHLY and CDR2 FYNNEI. CDR3 sequence reads: CASSDRSSGNTIYF. The CDR3 coding sequence is TGTGCCAGCAGTGACCGGTCCTCTGGAAACACCATATATTTT.

The chain uses TRBV2 and TRBJ1-1; perhaps TRBD1 as D (6 bases). The CDR3 contains 14 residues. Per germline, CDR1 SNHLY and CDR2 FYNNEI. V lost 2 bases and J lost 8, with 15 bases in between. This chain's CDR3 is CASSEWGAGREAFF. The CDR3 coding sequence is TGTGCCAGCAGTGAATGGGGGGCCGGAAGGGAAGCTTTCTTT.

This clone occurred once. J is TRBJ2-7 and V is TRBV14; the D call may be TRBD1 or TRBD2 (5 bases each). The CDR3 is 13 amino acids. The V and J ends lost 1 base and 7 bases respectively, with 11 bases between them. Germline CDR1 is SGHDN and CDR2 is FVKESK. CDR3 protein: CASSQGQRGEQYF. DNA of the CDR3: TGTGCCAGCAGCCAAGGACAGCGCGGGGAGCAGTACTTC.

The chain has TRBV28 and TRBJ1-4; D unclear. Trimming left V 6 bases short and J 2 bases short, with 13 bases between. The CDR3 is 15 amino acids. Germline V CDR1 and CDR2: MDHEN, SYDVKM. CDR3 sequence: CASRGRLATNEKLFF. In DNA form, the CDR3 reads TGTGCCAGCAGGGGGAGGCTCGCGACTAATGAAAAACTGTTTTTT.

CDR3 bases: TGTGCCAGCAGTAATAATTCACCCCTCCACTTT. This codes for CASSNNSPLHF. The chain is built from TRBV12-3 or TRBV12-4 and TRBJ1-6; D gene uncertain. The CDR3 contains 11 residues. Trimming left V 5 bases short and J 5 bases short, with 1 base between.

The sample holds one count of this clone. The chain carries TRBV6-2 or TRBV6-3 and TRBJ2-3; D uncertain. V lost 0 bases to trimming and J lost 0 bases, with 13 bases between them. CDR1 and CDR2 (germline): MNHEY, SVGEGT. There are 17 residues in the CDR3. The CDR3 DNA follows: TGTGCCAGCAGTTACTCCCCGCGGACCTCTAGCACAGATACGCAGTATTTT. This sequence encodes CASSYSPRTSSTDTQYF.

This clone was seen a single time. The chain combines TRBV7-2 with TRBJ2-7; 9 bases agree with TRBD2. The CDR3 covers 15 residues. Germline V lookup: CDR1 SGHTA, CDR2 FQGNSA. Trimming removed 2 bases from V and 5 bases from J; junction bases left unmatched: 7. CDR3 sequence: CASSLSDSGSHEQYF. The CDR3 nucleotides are TGTGCCAGCAGCTTAAGTGATAGCGGGAGCCACGAGCAGTACTTC.

The gene calls are TRBV5-1 and TRBJ1-1; weak D call: TRBD1 (6 bases). The CDR3 is 13 residues long. V lost 4 bases and J lost 2, with 9 bases in between. Germline CDR1 SGHRS, CDR2 YFSETQ. In nucleotides, the CDR3 is TGCGCCAGCAGCGTACAGGGAAACACTGAAGCTTTCTTT. Its protein product is CASSVQGNTEAFF.

V and J are TRBV7-3 and TRBJ1-1; D is perhaps TRBD1 (6 bases). Trimming removed 3 bases at V and 6 bases at J, with 11 bases between. Germline V gene sequence: CDR1 SGHTA, CDR2 FQGTGA. This CDR3 has 13 amino acids. The CDR3 sequence: CASSFGEGAEAFF. In DNA, the CDR3 is TGTGCCAGCAGCTTCGGGGAGGGGGCTGAAGCTTTCTTT. Filled out from reference TRBV7-3 and TRBJ1-1, the complete variable domain reads GAGVSQTPSNKVTEKGKYVELRCDPISGHTALYWYRQSLGQGPEFLIYFQGTGAADDSGLPNDRFFAVRPEGSVSTLKIQRTERGDSAVYLCASSFGEGAEAFFGQGTRLTVV.

V gene TRBV6-2 or TRBV6-3 combines with J gene TRBJ1-5; a possible D gene is TRBD1 (6 bases). Germline-derived CDR1 and CDR2 are MNHEY and SVGEGT. V lost 2 bases to trimming and J lost 6 bases, with 14 bases between them. The CDR3 extends over 15 amino acids. CDR3: CASSYSPEGGQPQHF. The CDR3 nucleotides are TGTGCCAGCAGTTACAGCCCGGAGGGGGGTCAGCCCCAGCATTTT.

The chain has TRBV7-9 and TRBJ2-5, with D uncertain. Trimming shortened V by 2 bases and J by 5 bases, and 9 bases separated the two germline ends. The CDR3 loop spans 13 amino acids. The germline V gene has CDR1 SEHNR and CDR2 FQNEAQ (reference sequence). CDR3 coding DNA: TGTGCCAGCAGCTTATGGGGTGGCGAGACCCAGTACTTC. It translates to CASSLWGGETQYF.

The chain links TRBV7-8 to TRBJ2-3; D may correspond to TRBD1 or TRBD2 (5 bases each). The CDR3 is 16 residues long. V was cut by 4 bases and J by 2 bases, with 16 bases left in between. Germline-derived CDR1 and CDR2 are SGHVS and FQNEAQ. The CDR3 region has the DNA TGTGCCAGCAGCTCCACCGGGACCCACACCACAGATACGCAGTATTTT. It yields the protein CASSSTGTHTTDTQYF.

The V gene is TRBV11-3, the J gene TRBJ2-7, with a weak D call TRBD1 (6 bases). The CDR3 is 14 amino acids. From germline, CDR1 is SGHNT and CDR2 YENEEA. V gave up 5 bases and J gave up 2 bases, with 13 bases separating them. As DNA, the CDR3 is TGTGCCAGCAGCCCCAACAGGGATCCCTACGAGCAGTACTTC. Protein: CASSPNRDPYEQYF.

The rearrangement joins TRBV3-1 (or the pseudogene TRBV3-2) to TRBJ2-7; D ambiguous. CDR3 size: 14 residues. Trimming took 1 base from V and 0 from J, leaving 7 bases between them. Germline assignment: CDR1 LGHDT and CDR2 YNNKEL (reference sequence). This CDR3 reads CASSQGPGSYEQYF. CDR3 bases: TGTGCCAGCAGCCAAGGTCCGGGCTCCTACGAGCAGTACTTC.

The chain has TRBV6-5 and TRBJ1-1; unclear D gene. The CDR3 covers 16 residues. Germline V gene sequence: CDR1 MNHEY, CDR2 SVGAGI. The V gene lost 0 bases and the J gene lost 0 bases, with 11 bases spanning the gap. The DNA for the CDR3 is TGTGCCAGCAGTTACTCGGCCGGACTCATGAACACTGAAGCTTTCTTT. This gives the protein CASSYSAGLMNTEAFF.

The rearrangement joins TRBV7-9 to TRBJ2-3; 8 nucleotides match TRBD1. The CDR3 is 18 amino acids. Trimming took 1 base from V and 8 from J; bases not matched to a gene: 17. CDR1 and CDR2 (germline): SEHNR, FQNEAQ (reference sequence). The chain's CDR3 is CASSLGRTDRANRGTQYF. The DNA of the CDR3 is TGTGCCAGCAGCTTAGGGCGGACGGACAGGGCCAATAGGGGTACGCAGTATTTT.